A single sample gave rise to the 27 T cell receptor beta chains below, sequenced in a study of blood T cell repertoires in COVID-19. Here immunoSEQ multiplex PCR was the method, and the copy in TCRdb shows in-frame clones only, minus some. The table records about 140,000 clones, around 89% of them present only once. The material sequenced was peripheral blood. These receptors came from a human donor with COVID-19, enrolled during active disease. The donor label of this sample is uncertain.

The genes are TRBV6-6 and TRBJ2-3; 7 bases fit TRBD1. The junction had 5 bases not matched to a gene; V was cut back by 5 bases and J by 3 bases. Germline lookup yields CDR1 MNHNY and CDR2 SVGAGI (reference sequence). The CDR3 extends over 14 amino acids. The chain's CDR3 is CASSRLTGTDTQYF. The CDR3 nucleotides read TGTGCCAGCAGTCGACTGACAGGGACAGATACGCAGTATTTT.

The chain has TRBV7-6 and TRBJ2-1, with TRBD2 matching 15 bases. The CDR3 runs 19 residues. CDR1 and CDR2 from the germline V gene are SGHVS and FNYEAQ. J was trimmed by 0 bases and V by 5 bases; bases with no gene match: 8. The CDR3 region has the DNA TGTGCCAGCAGCGTAGTGGGGACTAGCGGGGGGCTCTCCTACAATGAGCAGTTCTTC. This gives the protein CASSVVGTSGGLSYNEQFF.

The chain recombines TRBV5-1 with TRBJ2-7; maybe TRBD1 (6 bases). V shed 4 bases and J shed 7 bases, with 18 bases lying between them. CDR3 size: 14 residues. Germline V gene data show CDR1 as SGHRS and CDR2 as YFSETQ. CDR3 in amino acids: CASSLNTGTGEQYF. Written as DNA, the CDR3 is TGCGCCAGCAGCCTGAACACAGGGACGGGAGAGCAGTACTTC.

This chain uses TRBV12-3 or TRBV12-4 with TRBJ2-5; weak D call: TRBD2 (6 bases). This CDR3 is 13 amino acids long. Trimming shortened V by 3 bases and J by 5 bases, and 10 bases separated the two germline ends. CDR3 sequence reads: CASSLRLAETQYF. CDR3 nucleotides: TGTGCCAGCAGTTTGCGCCTAGCGGAGACCCAGTACTTC.

This clone was recorded once. This chain uses TRBV5-1 with TRBJ1-1; D may be TRBD1 (6 bases). With 0 bases removed from V and 0 bases from J, the gap between germline ends came to 12 bases. The CDR3 has 16 residues. CDR1 and CDR2 from the germline V gene are SGHRS and YFSETQ. The CDR3 DNA sequence: TGCGCCAGCAGCTTGGCATGGGACACCTTGAACACTGAAGCTTTCTTT. Protein sequence: CASSLAWDTLNTEAFF.

This clone occurred once. This sequence joins TRBV10-2 and TRBJ1-1; D might be TRBD1 (6 bases). Trimming removed 4 bases at V and 4 bases at J, with 16 bases between. The germline V gene has CDR1 WSHSY and CDR2 SAAADI. The CDR3 contains 15 residues. CDR3 residues: CASSGQGGGVTEAFF. CDR3 DNA sequence: TGCGCCAGCAGTGGGCAGGGAGGGGGAGTCACTGAAGCTTTCTTT.

V and J are TRBV19 and TRBJ1-1, with TRBD1 matching over 7 bases. J gave up 4 bases and V 6 bases, and 5 bases lay outside the gene matches. Germline CDR1 reads LNHDA; CDR2 reads SQIVND (reference sequence). The CDR3 sequence is 13 residues long. This CDR3 is CASRRQGFTEAFF. The DNA for the CDR3 is TGTGCCAGTAGGAGACAGGGCTTCACTGAAGCTTTCTTT. Full variable domain (outside the CDR3, taken from reference TRBV19 and TRBJ1-1): DGGITQSPKYLFRKEGQNVTLSCEQNLNHDAMYWYRQDPGQGLRLIYYSQIVNDFQKGDIAEGYSVSREKKESFPLTVTSAQKNPTAFYLCASRRQGFTEAFFGQGTRLTVV.

This chain connects TRBV5-1 to TRBJ2-7, with 7 bases aligning to TRBD1. The CDR3 consists of 15 residues. Germline CDR1 is SGHRS and CDR2 is YFSETQ. The V and J ends lost 4 bases and 2 bases, in that order; junction bases with no gene match: 9. Here the CDR3 reads CASSTHGTDPYEQYF. The CDR3 coding sequence is TGCGCCAGCAGCACACACGGGACAGATCCCTACGAGCAGTACTTC.

In DNA, the CDR3 is TGTGCCAGCTCACCACTAGGACAGGCAAGCTCTGGAAACACCATATATTTT. Its protein is CASSPLGQASSGNTIYF. The V call is TRBV18, the J call TRBJ1-3; 7 bases agree with TRBD1. The junction had 6 bases not matched to a gene; V was cut back by 1 base and J by 0 bases. The CDR3 consists of 17 residues. Looked up from germline, CDR1 is KGHSH and CDR2 is LQKENI.

The V and J genes are TRBV7-3 and TRBJ2-3; 11 bases are shared with TRBD2. The V gene end was trimmed by 5 bases and the J gene end by 4 bases; junction bases not matched to a gene: 5. Per the germline V gene, CDR1 is SGHTA and CDR2 is FQGTGA. This CDR3 contains 15 residues. The CDR3 reads CASSPGSGGADTQYF. The CDR3 DNA is TGTGCCAGCAGCCCAGGTAGCGGGGGGGCAGATACGCAGTATTTT. Full variable domain (outside the CDR3, taken from reference TRBV7-3 and TRBJ2-3): GAGVSQTPSNKVTEKGKYVELRCDPISGHTALYWYRQSLGQGPEFLIYFQGTGAADDSGLPNDRFFAVRPEGSVSTLKIQRTERGDSAVYLCASSPGSGGADTQYFGPGTRLTVL.

This clone was detected once. The rearrangement joins TRBV28 to TRBJ1-2, with D unclear. Trimming cost V 7 bases and J 6 bases, with 15 bases left between them. This CDR3 spans 13 amino acids. Germline loops: CDR1 MDHEN, CDR2 SYDVKM. CDR3 nucleotide sequence: TGTGCCAGCACAGCGGTGAGAGGGCATGGCTACACCTTC. Translating gives CASTAVRGHGYTF.

The chain employs TRBV19 and TRBJ2-1; the D gene is possibly TRBD2 (6 bases). The CDR3 runs 17 residues. Germline V lookup: CDR1 LNHDA, CDR2 SQIVND (reference sequence). The V end was cut by 5 bases, the J end by 3 bases, with 20 bases between. CDR3 nucleotide sequence: TGTGCCAGTAGTTCTATCCTTGGACTAACAGTCTACAATGAGCAGTTCTTC. Translation gives CASSSILGLTVYNEQFF.

The chain employs TRBV2 and TRBJ1-4; the D gene is possibly TRBD1 (6 bases). The germline V and J ends were trimmed by 3 bases and 16 bases, with 15 bases remaining between them. The CDR3 sequence is 12 residues long. The germline CDR1 and CDR2 sequences are SNHLY and FYNNEI. The CDR3 coding sequence is TGTGCCAGCAGTGATTTCCCGGACAGTAAGTTTTTT. This codes for CASSDFPDSKFF.

The CDR3 coding sequence is TGCAGCGTTACGGTCCAAGAGACCCAGTACTTC. As protein: CSVTVQETQYF. The rearrangement uses TRBV29-1 and TRBJ2-5; D not resolved. This CDR3 comprises 11 residues. With 5 bases removed from V and 1 base from J, the gap between germline ends came to 5 bases. Germline V gene sequence: CDR1 SQVTM, CDR2 ANQGSEA.

This clone was seen only once. The chain carries TRBV30 and TRBJ1-5, with TRBD1 matching over 7 bases. CDR1 GTSNPN and CDR2 SVGIG come from the germline V gene (reference sequence). The CDR3 has 12 amino acids. V gave up 6 bases and J gave up 2 bases; unmatched junction bases: 1. In nucleotides, the CDR3 is TGTGCCTGCGGACAGGGCAATCAGCCCCAGCATTTT. This gives the protein CACGQGNQPQHF.

This sequence joins TRBV5-1 and TRBJ2-3; TRBD2 agrees at 11 bases. With V trimmed by 2 bases and J by 5 bases, 4 bases remained unmatched. The CDR3 runs 15 residues. Germline assignment: CDR1 SGHRS and CDR2 YFSETQ. CDR3 nucleotide sequence: TGCGCCAGCAGCTTCCTTAGCGGGGGGGAAGATACGCAGTATTTT. It is translated as CASSFLSGGEDTQYF.

This clone was seen more than once but under ten times. The rearrangement links TRBV3-1 (or the pseudogene TRBV3-2) to TRBJ2-7; D may be TRBD1 (6 bases). The CDR3 consists of 20 residues. The ends were cut back, 0 bases at V and 1 base at J, with 25 bases in the middle. The germline CDR1 and CDR2 sequences are LGHDT and YNNKEL (reference sequence). CDR3 sequence: CASSQETLTLDRRISYEQYF. The CDR3 DNA is TGTGCCAGCAGCCAAGAAACGCTGACGTTAGACAGGCGAATTTCCTACGAGCAGTACTTC.

This clone was observed a few times. The V gene is TRBV7-9, the J gene TRBJ1-1, with 9 bases lining up with TRBD1. After removal of 5 bases from V and 4 bases from J, the junction contained 20 bases not matched to a gene. The CDR3 has 19 amino acids. Germline V gives CDR1 SEHNR, CDR2 FQNEAQ (reference sequence). The CDR3 DNA follows: TGTGCCAGCAGCCGATACCCGTGGTTATGGGACAGGGTCCCCACTGAAGCTTTCTTT. This gives the protein CASSRYPWLWDRVPTEAFF.

The count of this clone is one. V and J are TRBV6-2 or TRBV6-3 and TRBJ1-2, with 7 bases fitting TRBD1. Per germline, CDR1 MNHEY and CDR2 SVGEGT. This CDR3 spans 16 amino acids. J gave up 4 bases and V 2 bases, and 10 bases lay outside the gene matches. For the CDR3, the DNA is TGTGCCAGCAGTTACGAGAGGGTTGCAGGGGGCTATGGCTACACCTTC. Protein sequence: CASSYERVAGGYGYTF.

This chain uses TRBV9 with TRBJ2-2; weak D call: TRBD2 (5 bases). Trimming removed 0 bases at V and 5 bases at J, with 11 bases between. This CDR3 spans 15 amino acids. The germline V gene encodes CDR1 SGDLS and CDR2 YYNGEE. CDR3 DNA sequence: TGTGCCAGCAGCGTAGACGGGGTTAGGACCGGGGAGCTGTTTTTT. Translated: CASSVDGVRTGELFF.

This sequence joins TRBV4-1 and TRBJ1-5, with D tentatively TRBD1 (5 bases). The CDR3 has 14 residues. CDR1 MGHRA and CDR2 YSYEKL come from the germline V gene. V lost 2 bases and J lost 6, with 11 bases in between. DNA of the CDR3: TGCGCCAGCAGCCAATTCGGGGGGGGTCAGCCCCAGCATTTT. Encoded protein: CASSQFGGGQPQHF.

The chain combines TRBV2 with TRBJ2-7; no definite D call. The V end lost 6 bases, the J end lost 1 base, and 13 bases lay between the germline ends. The CDR3 has 14 residues. Germline lookup yields CDR1 SNHLY and CDR2 FYNNEI. The chain's CDR3 is CASSGSSISYEQYF. As DNA, the CDR3 is TGTGCCAGCAGCGGGTCCTCGATATCCTACGAGCAGTACTTC.

About this clone itself: Other DNA sequences from this sample encode an identical CDR3 as well. The gene calls are TRBV12-3 or TRBV12-4 and TRBJ1-2, with 7 bases identical to TRBD1. With V trimmed by 3 bases and J by 8 bases, 3 bases remained unmatched. The CDR3 extends over 12 amino acids. The CDR3 loop reads CASSLAGGGYTF. The CDR3 DNA follows: TGTGCCAGCAGTTTGGCAGGGGGAGGCTACACCTTC.

This clone was observed once. The gene calls are TRBV6-1 and TRBJ2-3; 16 bases are a match to TRBD2. This CDR3 is built from 17 residues. Unmatched junction bases numbered 6, after V lost 4 bases and J lost 5 bases. Germline CDR1 and CDR2: MNHNS and SASEGT. The CDR3 nucleotides read TGTGCCAGCAGTGGAGGGACTAGCGGGGGGGCTGGAGATACGCAGTATTTT. Its protein is CASSGGTSGGAGDTQYF.

This chain links TRBV24-1 with TRBJ1-5; no definite D call. The CDR3 length is 13 residues. Germline V gene lookup returns CDR1 KGHDR and CDR2 SFDVKD. V was shortened by 4 bases and J by 4 bases, with 7 bases between the two germline ends. In nucleotides, the CDR3 is TGTGCCACCAGTGACTCTGAGAATCAGCCCCAGCATTTT. This sequence encodes CATSDSENQPQHF.

This clone occurred once. The chain uses TRBV18 and TRBJ1-6; D perhaps matches TRBD1 (6 bases). Trimming took 1 base from V and 7 from J, leaving 11 bases between them. This CDR3 region has 15 residues. The V gene's germline CDR1 is KGHSH and CDR2 LQKENI. The CDR3 protein is CASSPQPGENSPLHF. DNA for the CDR3: TGTGCCAGCTCACCACAACCAGGGGAGAATTCACCCCTCCACTTT.

This clone was seen a single time. The rearrangement uses TRBV7-3 and TRBJ2-3; TRBD2 matches at 11 bases. Germline V CDR1 and CDR2: SGHTA, FQGTGA. V was clipped by 5 bases and J by 7 bases; unmatched bases: 8. CDR3 length equals 15 residues. CDR3 sequence (DNA): TGTGCCAGCAGCACTCCGGGACTAGCGGTTAATACGCAGTATTTT. Translated, it gives CASSTPGLAVNTQYF.